The 17 T cell receptor beta chains in this list originate from one sample, sequenced in a study of blood T cell repertoires in COVID-19. TCRdb keeps only in-frame clones here, not all; method: immunoSEQ multiplex PCR. The data contain 200,000 to 250,000 clones, more than 75% of them singletons. Sequenced input: peripheral blood. The receptors shown here come from a man aged 50 to 59 with acute or convalescent COVID-19.

In regard to this clone: Germline and junction disagree at one end, which may indicate a read error. The genes are TRBV19 and TRBJ1-1; TRBD1 might be the D (5 bases). The CDR3 is 11 amino acids. CDR1 and CDR2 from the germline V gene are LNHDA and SQIVND (reference sequence). CDR3 sequence reads: CASRTDRDGIF. For the CDR3, the DNA is TGTGCCAGTAGGACCGACAGAGACGGTATCTTT.

This clone was recorded only once. This chain joins TRBV29-1 and TRBJ1-5; 7 nucleotides align to TRBD1. Per germline, CDR1 SQVTM and CDR2 ANQGSEA. The CDR3 runs 13 residues. V dropped 4 bases and J dropped 5; count of bases not matched to a gene: 5. DNA of the CDR3: TGCAGCGTTGCCGGGGACAGAGATCAGCCCCAGCATTTT. Protein: CSVAGDRDQPQHF.

This clone was observed a handful of times. This sequence joins TRBV6-2 or TRBV6-3 and TRBJ1-1; D is undetermined. This CDR3 comprises 15 residues. Trimming took off 2 bases at V and 1 base at J, with 11 bases between the two ends. Germline lookup yields CDR1 MNHEY and CDR2 SVGEGT. CDR3 sequence reads: CASSYPGRANTEAFF. In DNA form, the CDR3 reads TGTGCCAGCAGTTACCCGGGGAGAGCGAACACTGAAGCTTTCTTT.

The CDR3 is CASSLVSFEQYF. Written as DNA, the CDR3 is TGTGCCAGCAGTTTAGTTAGCTTCGAGCAGTACTTC. The genes are TRBV12-3 or TRBV12-4 and TRBJ2-7; D not resolved. This CDR3 comprises 12 residues. Trimming removed 1 base from V and 6 bases from J, with 7 bases in between.

About this clone itself: The sample contains more than one DNA sequence encoding this CDR3. The chain employs TRBV7-9 and TRBJ2-7, with D possibly TRBD2 on 6 matching bases. The CDR3 is made up of 16 amino acids. CDR1 SEHNR and CDR2 FQNEAQ come from the germline V gene (reference sequence). The V end lost 4 bases, the J end lost 2 bases, and 18 bases lay between the germline ends. CDR3 bases: TGTGCCAGCAGCTACCGGCCGGGACTGGGAACCTACGAGCAGTACTTC. Translating gives CASSYRPGLGTYEQYF.

This chain uses TRBV6-4 with TRBJ1-2; 8 bases agree with TRBD1. Germline assignment: CDR1 MRHNA and CDR2 SNTAGT. The CDR3 sequence is 16 residues long. V was pared by 2 bases and J by 4 bases, with 9 bases of the junction left unmatched. CDR3 in amino acids: CASSDTDGQGAYGYTF. The CDR3 DNA is TGTGCCAGCAGTGACACCGATGGACAGGGAGCCTATGGCTACACCTTC.

The J gene is TRBJ2-2, the V gene TRBV27, with D possibly TRBD1 on 5 matching bases. Trimming removed 3 bases at V and 5 bases at J, with 16 bases between. Germline V gene data show CDR1 as MNHEY and CDR2 as SMNVEV (reference sequence). This CDR3 comprises 16 residues. The CDR3 loop reads CASSFLWTTSTGELFF. DNA of the CDR3: TGTGCCAGCAGTTTTCTATGGACAACTTCTACCGGGGAGCTGTTTTTT.

This clone has just one count. V gene TRBV7-2 combines with J gene TRBJ1-4; D unresolved. V shed 1 base and J shed 0 bases, with 9 bases lying between them. The CDR3 extends over 16 amino acids. Per germline, CDR1 SGHTA and CDR2 FQGNSA. DNA for the CDR3: TGTGCCAGCAGCTTAGGGGCAGCAGCAACTAATGAAAAACTGTTTTTT. This translates into CASSLGAAATNEKLFF. Together with reference TRBV7-2 and TRBJ1-4, the CDR3 gives the full variable domain: GAGVSQSPSNKVTEKGKDVELRCDPISGHTALYWYRQSLGQGLEFLIYFQGNSAPDKSGLPSDRFSAERTGGSVSTLTIQRTQQEDSAVYLCASSLGAAATNEKLFFGSGTQLSVL.

V is TRBV5-4 and J is TRBJ1-4, with a tentative D call TRBD1 (6 bases). Per the germline V gene, CDR1 is SGHNT and CDR2 is YYREEE (reference sequence). V was clipped by 4 bases and J by 7 bases, with 14 bases between them. This CDR3 has 14 amino acids. The CDR3 DNA reads TGTGCCAGCAGCGCCACAGGGTGGGGTGAAAAACTGTTTTTT. The encoded protein is CASSATGWGEKLFF. The variable domain in full, completed from reference TRBV5-4 and TRBJ1-4, reads ETGVTQSPTHLIKTRGQQVTLRCSSQSGHNTVSWYQQALGQGPQFIFQYYREEENGRGNFPPRFSGLQFPNYSSELNVNALELDDSALYLCASSATGWGEKLFFGSGTQLSVL.

The J gene is TRBJ1-4, the V gene TRBV9; TRBD1 aligns across 9 bases. The CDR3 has 14 amino acids. The trim removed 2 bases at V and 8 bases at J, leaving 4 bases unmatched. Germline V lookup: CDR1 SGDLS, CDR2 YYNGEE. The CDR3 is CASSVRDRDEKLFF. CDR3 nucleotide sequence: TGTGCCAGCAGCGTCCGGGACAGGGACGAAAAACTGTTTTTT.

A single count supports this clone. Distinct nucleotide sequences in the sample also encode this CDR3. The gene calls are TRBV13 and TRBJ1-1; TRBD1 aligns across 7 bases. With 6 bases clipped from V and 1 base from J, the junction kept 2 bases outside the gene matches. The CDR3 has 13 amino acids. From germline, CDR1 is PRHDT and CDR2 FYEKMQ (reference sequence). In nucleotides, the CDR3 is TGTGCCAGCAGTAGGGACAGGAACACTGAAGCTTTCTTT. Amino acids: CASSRDRNTEAFF.

For the CDR3, the DNA is TGCGCCAGCAGCTTGGAGGGGGCCTACGAGCAGTACTTC. Translation: CASSLEGAYEQYF. The V call is TRBV5-1, the J call TRBJ2-7, with D possibly being TRBD1 (6 bases). Trimming took off 0 bases at V and 2 bases at J, with 6 bases between the two ends. Germline V CDR1 and CDR2: SGHRS, YFSETQ. There are 13 residues in the CDR3.

The J gene is TRBJ1-4, the V gene TRBV7-2; 8 nucleotides agree with TRBD1. Germline V gives CDR1 SGHTA, CDR2 FQGNSA. Germline trimming cut 5 bases from V and 2 bases from J; bases unmatched to any gene: 4. CDR3 length: 15 amino acids. The CDR3 sequence is CASSDDRGTNEKLFF. CDR3 in DNA: TGTGCCAGCAGCGACGACAGGGGTACTAATGAAAAACTGTTTTTT.

The chain carries TRBV3-1 (or the pseudogene TRBV3-2) and TRBJ1-3; D is undetermined. CDR3 length equals 15 residues. CDR1 and CDR2 (germline): LGHDT, YNNKEL (reference sequence). V gave up 4 bases and J gave up 7 bases, with 17 bases separating them. The CDR3 coding sequence is TGTGCCAGCAGCCGCGGACTGGCCGGGTCCAACACCATATATTTT. Encoded protein: CASSRGLAGSNTIYF.

The chain links TRBV10-3 to TRBJ1-2; 12 positions match TRBD1. The germline V gene encodes CDR1 ENHRY and CDR2 SYGVKD. The V segment lost 2 bases and the J segment 2 bases; nucleotides outside the gene matches: 9. The CDR3 is 18 residues long. CDR3 bases: TGTGCCATCAGTGAGGGAGGGGACAGGGGGCTTCGGAACTATGGCTACACCTTC. It encodes CAISEGGDRGLRNYGYTF.

J is TRBJ2-5 and V is TRBV10-2; D perhaps matches TRBD1 (6 bases). This CDR3 spans 14 amino acids. Per the germline V gene, CDR1 is WSHSY and CDR2 is SAAADI. The ends were cut back, 6 bases at V and 5 bases at J, with 16 bases in the middle. CDR3 residues: CASRPTGISETQYF. The DNA for the CDR3 is TGCGCCAGCAGGCCCACAGGGATCAGCGAGACCCAGTACTTC.

V and J are TRBV6-5 and TRBJ1-2, with 7 bases fitting TRBD1. The CDR3 sequence is 15 residues long. J gave up 5 bases and V 5 bases, and 11 bases lay outside the gene matches. Germline V gene data show CDR1 as MNHEY and CDR2 as SVGAGI. Here the CDR3 DNA reads TGTGCCAGCAGTCTCGACCCGGGACAGCCATATGGCTACACCTTC. Protein: CASSLDPGQPYGYTF.